The 5 T cell receptor beta chains below all came from one sample that was sequenced in a study of response to subunit inactivated influenza vaccine. MiXCR, run by TCRdb on the RT-PCR reads, gives a single entry per CDR3 protein. The sample shows about 500,000 distinct CDR3 sequences, 16% of them seen only once. The material was CD4+ T cells sorted from PBMCs, obtained 23 to 25 months after vaccination. The receptors were gathered from a man aged 45 to 75 who received an inactivated influenza vaccine.

CDR3 bases: TGCAGTGCTAGAGTGCTTAGGACAGTCACAAACGAGCAGTACTTC. Its translation is CSARVLRTVTNEQYF. The chain is built from TRBV20-1 and TRBJ2-7; D possibly corresponds to TRBD1 (6 bases). This CDR3 has 15 residues. Germline loops: CDR1 DFQATT, CDR2 SNEGSKA (reference sequence). Trimming shortened V by 1 base and J by 5 bases, and 18 bases separated the two germline ends.

This CDR3 is CASSIQIVGGEAFF. In DNA, the CDR3 is TGTGCCAGCAGTATACAAATCGTGGGCGGTGAAGCTTTCTTT. The chain couples TRBV12-3 or TRBV12-4 to TRBJ1-1; D gene ambiguous. V was cut by 5 bases and J by 7 bases, with 17 bases left in between. The CDR3 sequence is 14 residues long.

In regard to this clonotype: The CDR3 does not close with the conserved phenylalanine or tryptophan, likely indicating a read error. The limits of the CDR3 on the DNA are not certain, so only TCRdb's listed CDR3 is given. The genes are TRBV29-1 and TRBJ2-1; the DNA was not used to check the table's D call, TRBD2. From its first to its last residue, the CDR3 has 11 amino acids. Germline loops: CDR1 SQVTM, CDR2 ANQGSEA. The CDR3 loop is CSVEEGRLAFP.

The chain carries TRBV18 and TRBJ2-6; 9 bases line up with TRBD2. Germline V gene sequence: CDR1 KGHSH, CDR2 LQKENI. The CDR3 extends over 18 amino acids. Trimming at V came to 0 bases and at J to 2 bases, leaving 5 bases not matched to a gene. DNA for the CDR3: TGTGCCAGCTCACCACCGGCTAGCGGGAAAACTGGGGCCAACGTCCTGACTTTC. Amino acids: CASSPPASGKTGANVLTF.

This clonotype has a count of ten or more. The V call is TRBV5-1, the J call TRBJ2-3, with D perhaps matching TRBD2 (6 bases). The CDR3 contains 15 residues. Germline V gene lookup returns CDR1 SGHRS and CDR2 YFSETQ. Trimming stripped 4 bases from V and 5 bases from J, with 17 bases between. CDR3 DNA sequence: TGCGCCAGCAGCGTTCAGCGGGCTATGAAAGATACGCAGTATTTT. The encoded protein is CASSVQRAMKDTQYF.